This section outlines one T cell receptor beta chain sequence together with its context. The antigen is not known. This may come from a read error, since a much larger clone is one base off. This specimen belongs to a study of CD8 T cells in ankylosing spondylitis. Findings and caveats of the study: Seemingly characteristic of ankylosing spondylitis blood was a TCR beta motif consisting of several highly homologous variants.

The CDR3 is 13 amino acids. In germline, CDR1 is DFQATT, CDR2 SNEGSKA (reference sequence). TCRdb used MiXCR to reprocess the 5' RACE reads, holding one entry per CDR3 protein. The sample lists around 210,000 distinct CDR3 sequences, less than 9.5% occurring once. The chain links TRBV20-1 to TRBJ2-7; TRBD1 is a possible D gene (5 bases). This receptor was taken from a female donor with ankylosing spondylitis or in good health (not recorded which). Sequenced input: blood, either unsorted or a sorted T cell fraction (not recorded which). The DNA of the CDR3 is TGCAGTGCTAGAGAAAGTGGGGCCTACGCGCAGTACTTC. Residues: CSARESGAYAQYF.